The 4 T cell receptor beta chains given below trace back to one sample, sequenced in a study of graft-versus-host responses after intestinal transplantation. Assay: immunoSEQ multiplex PCR; the TCRdb copy retains only in-frame clones and omits some. The sample has over 100,000 clones, about 93% seen once; the top ten hold around 0.12%. Their antigens are not known. Material: unstimulated CD4+ T cells sorted from spleen or lymph node cells, obtained before intestinal transplant. These receptors came from a human donor who received an intestinal transplant.

This chain connects TRBV19 to TRBJ2-3; no definite D call. This CDR3 has 15 amino acids. Germline CDR1 LNHDA, CDR2 SQIVND (reference sequence). V shed 5 bases and J shed 6 bases, with 18 bases lying between them. The CDR3 DNA reads as TGTGCCAGTAGTCCGTCCCCCTTAAATAGCGATACGCAGTATTTT. It codes for CASSPSPLNSDTQYF.

V usage is TRBV5-4 and J usage is TRBJ2-7; either TRBD1 or TRBD2 may fit D (5 bases each). V was pared by 0 bases and J by 0 bases, with 10 bases between. Germline V gene sequence: CDR1 SGHNT, CDR2 YYREEE (reference sequence). The CDR3 is 15 amino acids. The DNA of the CDR3 is TGTGCCAGCAGCTTGGCGCCGGGGACCTCCTACGAGCAGTACTTC. Translating it yields CASSLAPGTSYEQYF.

This rearrangement joins TRBV14 to TRBJ1-3; no reliable D call. The germline V gene has CDR1 SGHDN and CDR2 FVKESK. CDR3 size: 15 residues. The ends were cut back, 1 base at V and 0 bases at J, with 7 bases in the middle. In DNA, the CDR3 is TGTGCCAGCAGCCAAGGACCCCTCTCTGGAAACACCATATATTTT. Protein: CASSQGPLSGNTIYF.

V is TRBV2 and J is TRBJ2-5; a possible D gene is TRBD1 (6 bases). Trimming took 7 bases from V and 0 from J, leaving 24 bases between them. The CDR3 has 18 residues. Per germline, CDR1 SNHLY and CDR2 FYNNEI. CDR3 sequence (DNA): TGTGCCAGCACCACCCCGGGACACCCGTCTCAGTACCAAGAGACCCAGTACTTC. It codes for CASTTPGHPSQYQETQYF.